The 2 T cell receptor beta chains given below trace back to one sample, sequenced in a study of T cells in Graves' hyperthyroidism and ophthalmopathy. The CDR3 regions of TCR beta were amplified from RNA transcripts. First-round RT-PCR with HTBI primers amplified the TCR CDR3 region. Each CDR3 protein is one row after TCRdb ran MiXCR on the multiplex PCR reads. The sample comprises fewer than 650,000 distinct CDR3 sequences, 14% of which are singletons, and over 11% rests with the top ten. Sequenced: blood. The source of these receptors is a middle-aged woman with Graves' hyperthyroidism.

CDR3 coding DNA: TGTGCCAGCAGTTCAGGCCTCACAGGGGGCACTGAAGCTTTCTTT. This sequence encodes CASSSGLTGGTEAFF. The rearrangement links TRBV6-2 or TRBV6-3 to TRBJ1-1; 8 bases are shared with TRBD1. With V trimmed by 4 bases and J by 4 bases, 8 bases remained unmatched. Germline V gene lookup returns CDR1 MNHEY and CDR2 SVGEGT. There are 15 residues in the CDR3.

In this sample, this clonotype turned up many times. CDR3 protein: CASSSPGQGTQPQHF. The CDR3 DNA sequence: TGTGCCAGCAGTTCCCCGGGACAGGGGACTCAGCCCCAGCATTTT. The chain joins TRBV28 to TRBJ1-5; TRBD1 aligns across 10 bases. V gave up 4 bases and J gave up 6 bases; unmatched junction bases: 6. The length of the CDR3 is 15 residues. Germline-derived CDR1 and CDR2 are MDHEN and SYDVKM.